Sequencing of this T cell receptor beta chain was carried out in a study of OX40 agonist ivuxolimab in advanced cancers. The germline gives CDR1 SGHNT, CDR2 YYREEE (reference sequence). Trimming took off 4 bases at V and 10 bases at J, with 21 bases between the two ends. The CDR3 is made up of 15 amino acids. Profiling relied on immunoSEQ multiplex PCR, and the TCRdb table lists in-frame clones only, not all of them. Counted here are approximately 84,000 clones, about 89% occurring once; the ten biggest clones make up less than 0.55%. The sample was CD4+ or CD8+ T cells sorted from blood, taken in a trial of the OX40 agonist ivuxolimab. The origin of this receptor is an adult with an advanced solid tumor such as melanoma, head and neck, liver or kidney cancer. J is TRBJ2-1 and V is TRBV5-4, with D unclear. The CDR3 sequence: CASSLDPSEVREQFF. CDR3 sequence (DNA): TGTGCCAGCAGCCTGGATCCAAGCGAAGTACGCGAGCAGTTCTTC.